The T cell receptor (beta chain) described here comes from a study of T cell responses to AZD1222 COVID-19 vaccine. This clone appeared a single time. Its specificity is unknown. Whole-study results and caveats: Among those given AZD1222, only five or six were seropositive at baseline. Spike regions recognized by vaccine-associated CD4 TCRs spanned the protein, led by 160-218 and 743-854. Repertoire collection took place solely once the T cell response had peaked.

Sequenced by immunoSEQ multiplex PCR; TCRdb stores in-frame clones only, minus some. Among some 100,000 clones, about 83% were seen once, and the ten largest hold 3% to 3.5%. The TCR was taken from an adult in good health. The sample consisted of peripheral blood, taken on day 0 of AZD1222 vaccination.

The CDR3 coding sequence is TGTGCCAGCAGCTTAGTTCCTGGGCACGAGCAGTACTTC. It specifies CASSLVPGHEQYF. The chain couples TRBV7-8 to TRBJ2-7; no firm D call. Between the trimmed V and J ends, which lost 1 base and 5 bases, there was a span of 9 bases. The CDR3 sequence is 13 residues long. The germline V gene has CDR1 SGHVS and CDR2 FQNEAQ. Complete variable domain (other parts from reference TRBV7-8 and TRBJ2-7): GAGVSQSPRYKVAKRGQDVALRCDPISGHVSLFWYQQALGQGPEFLTYFQNEAQLDKSGLPSDRFFAERPEGSVSTLKIQRTQQEDSAVYLCASSLVPGHEQYFGPGTRLTVT.